Below are 32 T cell receptor beta chains sequenced from a single sample in a study of PD-1 blockade in classical Hodgkin lymphoma. Only in-frame clones appear in the TCRdb table, and some are missing; sequencing was by immunoSEQ multiplex PCR. The table shows around 40,000 clones, with 75% to 85% occurring only once. As to time point: cycle 4 day 1 (C4D1), after more than five weeks of nivolumab. Following autologous stem cell transplantation, relapse occurred in every patient, and exposure to brentuximab vedotin varied. Specimen: peripheral blood mononuclear cells (PBMCs), collected before the fourth cycle of nivolumab. All receptors derive from a human donor with classical Hodgkin lymphoma.

This clone occurred once. The chain combines TRBV30 with TRBJ2-2; D unresolved. The germline V and J ends were trimmed by 0 bases and 3 bases, with 14 bases remaining between them. Germline V lookup: CDR1 GTSNPN, CDR2 SVGIG (reference sequence). This CDR3 is 16 amino acids long. CDR3 protein: CAWSVRWGSDTGELFF. CDR3 nucleotide sequence: TGTGCCTGGAGTGTAAGGTGGGGATCGGACACCGGGGAGCTGTTTTTT.

V is TRBV7-2 and J is TRBJ2-7; 8 nucleotides align to TRBD2. The V gene's germline CDR1 is SGHTA and CDR2 FQGNSA. With V trimmed by 0 bases and J by 1 base, 11 bases remained unmatched. CDR3 length equals 18 residues. For the CDR3, the DNA is TGTGCCAGCAGCTTAGCTGGGGGAGCGGGGGCCCTTTCCTACGAGCAGTACTTC. This gives the protein CASSLAGGAGALSYEQYF.

About this clone: The junction departs from germline at one end; a sequencing error may be responsible. The identical CDR3 is also encoded by other nucleotide sequences in the sample. The J gene is TRBJ2-2, the V gene TRBV5-6; D possibly corresponds to TRBD2 (5 bases). CDR1 is SGHDT and CDR2 is YYEEEE in the germline V gene. CDR3 length: 16 residues. The CDR3 coding sequence is TGTGCCAGCAGCTCGGACTCGGACGATGACACCGGAGAGCTGTTTTTT. This codes for CASSSDSDDDTGELFF.

This rearrangement joins TRBV4-3 to TRBJ2-5; no clear D gene. V was trimmed by 1 base and J by 7 bases, leaving 4 bases between them. Germline loops: CDR1 LGHNA, CDR2 YSLEER. The CDR3 loop spans 11 amino acids. The CDR3 DNA reads as TGCGCCAGCAGCCAAGGAGGGACCCAGTACTTC. It is translated as CASSQGGTQYF.

V gene TRBV14 combines with J gene TRBJ2-2, with 7 bases identical to TRBD2. With V trimmed by 3 bases and J by 4 bases, 14 bases remained unmatched. The CDR3 totals 18 residues. Germline V gene lookup returns CDR1 SGHDN and CDR2 FVKESK. Here the CDR3 reads CASSHAGARLGATGELFF. CDR3 bases: TGTGCCAGCAGCCACGCGGGAGCGAGACTAGGGGCCACCGGGGAGCTGTTTTTT.

A few counts support this clone. The J gene is TRBJ1-1, the V gene TRBV5-1; no firm D call. V was pared by 3 bases and J by 1 base, with 13 bases between. Germline V gives CDR1 SGHRS, CDR2 YFSETQ. This CDR3 is built from 15 residues. CDR3 sequence reads: CASSSRGSQNTEAFF. DNA of the CDR3: TGCGCCAGCAGCTCGCGGGGTAGCCAGAACACTGAAGCTTTCTTT.

This clone is deemed medium-sized. The rearrangement joins TRBV19 to TRBJ1-4, with D unclear. Germline V gives CDR1 LNHDA, CDR2 SQIVND (reference sequence). The CDR3 loop spans 10 amino acids. V was pared by 7 bases and J by 6 bases, with 3 bases between. For the CDR3, the DNA is TGTGCCAGTAAGGATGAAAAACTGTTTTTT. This sequence encodes CASKDEKLFF.

About this clone itself: The junction shows a germline mismatch at one end, possibly a read error. The V call is TRBV7-7, the J call TRBJ2-3; D uncertain. The CDR3 has 13 residues. From germline, CDR1 is SSHAT and CDR2 FNYEAQ (reference sequence). The DNA for the CDR3 is TGTGCTAGCAGCCCCTTGCTGGCAGATACGCAGTATTTT. Amino acid sequence: CASSPLLADTQYF.

The chain carries TRBV20-1 and TRBJ1-4; D gene unclear. The length of the CDR3 is 11 residues. The germline V gene encodes CDR1 DFQATT and CDR2 SNEGSKA (reference sequence). Between the trimmed V and J ends, which lost 5 bases and 8 bases, there was a span of 9 bases. This chain's CDR3 is CSAPLGEKLFF. The DNA of the CDR3 is TGCAGTGCTCCCCTCGGGGAAAAACTGTTTTTT.

In this sample, this clone turned up once. The V call is TRBV6-6, the J call TRBJ2-6; D unresolved. Germline lookup yields CDR1 MNHNY and CDR2 SVGAGI (reference sequence). This CDR3 region has 16 residues. V lost 4 bases, J lost 0 bases, and 10 bases lay in between. The CDR3, as DNA: TGTGCCAGCAGTTTTTTTCCGGCCTCTGGGGCCAACGTCCTGACTTTC. Translation: CASSFFPASGANVLTF.

This clone was observed a few times. The chain couples TRBV10-3 to TRBJ2-3, with no clear D. Germline V gene data show CDR1 as ENHRY and CDR2 as SYGVKD. V shed 1 base and J shed 2 bases, with 10 bases lying between them. The CDR3 loop spans 15 amino acids. DNA of the CDR3: TGTGCCATCAGTGAGTTTAGCCGAGCCACAGATACGCAGTATTTT. The encoded protein is CAISEFSRATDTQYF.

In DNA, the CDR3 is TGTGCCAGCAGTGTTGTCCAGGGGTCCGCCGGGGAGCTGTTTTTT. Its protein is CASSVVQGSAGELFF. The chain uses TRBV6-1 and TRBJ2-2; TRBD1 is a possible D gene (6 bases). Trimming took 4 bases from V and 6 from J, leaving 15 bases between them. The CDR3 runs 15 residues. Looked up from germline, CDR1 is MNHNS and CDR2 is SASEGT.

This clone was seen only a few times. The chain combines TRBV11-3 with TRBJ1-1, with D perhaps TRBD1 (5 bases). This CDR3 contains 12 residues. The V and J ends lost 1 base and 7 bases respectively, with 7 bases between them. Germline CDR1 SGHNT, CDR2 YENEEA. CDR3 nucleotide sequence: TGTGCCAGCAGCTTAGCGGGGGATGAAGCTTTCTTT. Amino acid sequence: CASSLAGDEAFF.

V gene TRBV7-8 combines with J gene TRBJ1-3; D is unresolved. The V gene lost 3 bases and the J gene lost 0 bases, with 9 bases spanning the gap. The germline gives CDR1 SGHVS, CDR2 FQNEAQ. The CDR3 runs to 15 residues. The CDR3 here is CASSFSDFSGNTIYF. The DNA for the CDR3 is TGTGCCAGCAGCTTTTCAGACTTCTCTGGAAACACCATATATTTT.

V gene TRBV29-1 combines with J gene TRBJ1-1; unclear D gene. With 3 bases removed from V and 8 bases from J, the gap between germline ends came to 10 bases. The CDR3 is 11 residues long. CDR1 is SQVTM, CDR2 ANQGSEA, per germline. The DNA for the CDR3 is TGCAGCGTTGATTGGCTTGGGGAAGCTTTCTTT. This encodes CSVDWLGEAFF.

The V and J genes are TRBV7-9 and TRBJ2-3; TRBD2 matches at 7 bases. Germline CDR1 SEHNR, CDR2 FQNEAQ (reference sequence). The CDR3 spans 14 residues. The junction had 4 bases not matched to a gene; V was cut back by 5 bases and J by 2 bases. The DNA for the CDR3 is TGTGCCAGCAGCACGACTAGCTTCACAGATACGCAGTATTTT. This translates into CASSTTSFTDTQYF. The full variable domain, in which reference TRBV7-9 and TRBJ2-3 provide the parts outside the CDR3, is DTGVSQNPRHKITKRGQNVTFRCDPISEHNRLYWYRQTLGQGPEFLTYFQNEAQLEKSRLLSDRFSAERPKGSFSTLEIQRTEQGDSAMYLCASSTTSFTDTQYFGPGTRLTVL.

This clone was found once. The V gene is TRBV5-4, the J gene TRBJ1-1; 7 nucleotides match TRBD1. The J segment lost 5 bases and the V segment lost 1 base, leaving 5 bases of the junction unmatched. CDR3 length: 14 residues. Germline CDR1 reads SGHNT; CDR2 reads YYREEE (reference sequence). CDR3 residues: CASSLKGAWTEAFF. CDR3 bases: TGTGCCAGCAGCTTGAAGGGGGCTTGGACTGAAGCTTTCTTT.

The gene calls are TRBV4-3 and TRBJ2-7; 7 nucleotides match TRBD1. This CDR3 comprises 13 residues. Germline assignment: CDR1 LGHNA and CDR2 YSLEER. Trimming took 3 bases from V and 5 from J; bases not matched to a gene: 4. CDR3 coding DNA: TGCGCCAGCAGCCACGAAACAGGGGACGAGCAGTACTTC. Encoded protein: CASSHETGDEQYF.

The V gene is TRBV4-3, the J gene TRBJ1-3; TRBD1 matches 8 bases. V dropped 4 bases and J dropped 6; count of bases not matched to a gene: 8. The germline gives CDR1 LGHNA, CDR2 YSLEER. The CDR3 length is 15 residues. CDR3 DNA: TGCGCCAGCAGCCTTGGACAGGGAGGCATAAACACCATATATTTT. Amino acid sequence: CASSLGQGGINTIYF.

This chain joins TRBV19 and TRBJ1-3; the D is unclear. Germline V lookup: CDR1 LNHDA, CDR2 SQIVND (reference sequence). The V and J ends lost 7 bases and 0 bases respectively, with 13 bases between them. This CDR3 spans 15 amino acids. CDR3 DNA sequence: TGTGCCAGTAAAAAGGGAAGGGACTCTGGAAACACCATATATTTT. It translates to CASKKGRDSGNTIYF.

V gene TRBV5-6 combines with J gene TRBJ2-7; 9 bases map to TRBD1. The CDR3 runs 14 residues. V lost 7 bases, J lost 2 bases, and 7 bases stayed unmatched. Looked up from germline, CDR1 is SGHDT and CDR2 is YYEEEE. The CDR3 DNA sequence: TGTGCCAGCCGGGGACAGGGTCTAACCTACGAGCAGTACTTC. Translation: CASRGQGLTYEQYF.

The chain is built from TRBV4-3 and TRBJ2-1; D may be TRBD1 or TRBD2 (5 bases each). Per germline, CDR1 LGHNA and CDR2 YSLEER. The V end lost 0 bases, the J end lost 2 bases, and 14 bases lay between the germline ends. This CDR3 is 17 amino acids long. The CDR3 coding sequence is TGCGCCAGCAGCCAAGATACGGGGACGTTTACCTACAATGAGCAGTTCTTC. This sequence encodes CASSQDTGTFTYNEQFF.

The chain recombines TRBV4-3 with TRBJ1-3; no firm D call. V lost 0 bases, J lost 4 bases, and 10 bases lay in between. From germline, CDR1 is LGHNA and CDR2 YSLEER. The CDR3 runs to 15 residues. The CDR3 sequence: CASSQDIQVGNTIYF. The CDR3 bases are TGCGCCAGCAGCCAAGATATCCAGGTCGGAAACACCATATATTTT.

The rearrangement uses TRBV19 and TRBJ1-4; D remains ambiguous. From germline, CDR1 is LNHDA and CDR2 SQIVND (reference sequence). The CDR3 length is 12 residues. The germline V and J ends were trimmed by 5 bases and 7 bases, with 8 bases remaining between them. The CDR3 bases are TGTGCCAGTAGTTTTCTGAGTGAAAAACTGTTTTTT. Translation: CASSFLSEKLFF.

The chain couples TRBV5-1 to TRBJ2-2; 11 nucleotides align to TRBD1. The CDR3 has 22 amino acids. Germline V CDR1 and CDR2: SGHRS, YFSETQ. J was trimmed by 0 bases and V by 3 bases; bases with no gene match: 19. This chain's CDR3 is CASSSNPRPGQGEFANTGELFF. Written as DNA, the CDR3 is TGCGCCAGCAGCTCGAACCCTCGCCCGGGACAGGGGGAATTTGCGAACACCGGGGAGCTGTTTTTT.

The chain carries TRBV6-5 and TRBJ1-6; perhaps TRBD1 as D (6 bases). The V end lost 7 bases, the J end lost 10 bases, and 17 bases lay between the germline ends. Germline CDR1 reads MNHEY; CDR2 reads SVGAGI. CDR3 length: 14 residues. CDR3 nucleotides: TGTGCCAGCAAGTACTACAGGGAAAACTCACCCCTCCACTTT. Its protein is CASKYYRENSPLHF.

The genes are TRBV5-4 and TRBJ1-2, with TRBD1 identical over 7 bases. CDR3 length: 14 residues. The V segment lost 0 bases and the J segment 3 bases; nucleotides outside the gene matches: 2. CDR1 and CDR2 from the germline V gene are SGHNT and YYREEE (reference sequence). DNA of the CDR3: TGTGCCAGCAGCTTGGTCGGGACAGACTATGGCTACACCTTC. Its protein is CASSLVGTDYGYTF. The full variable domain, its missing parts supplied by reference TRBV5-4 and TRBJ1-2, is ETGVTQSPTHLIKTRGQQVTLRCSSQSGHNTVSWYQQALGQGPQFIFQYYREEENGRGNFPPRFSGLQFPNYSSELNVNALELDDSALYLCASSLVGTDYGYTFGSGTRLTVV.

The DNA of the CDR3 is TGTGCCAGCAGTGGGGCTGGGGCCAACGTCCTGACTTTC. Translation: CASSGAGANVLTF. The V and J genes are TRBV9 and TRBJ2-6; D gene ambiguous. Trimming cost V 5 bases and J 2 bases, with 5 bases left between them. CDR3 length: 13 residues. CDR1 and CDR2 from the germline V gene are SGDLS and YYNGEE.

This chain links TRBV6-5 with TRBJ1-1, with a tentative D call TRBD1 (5 bases). Per the germline V gene, CDR1 is MNHEY and CDR2 is SVGAGI. The V and J ends lost 2 bases and 2 bases respectively, with 12 bases between them. This CDR3 is built from 15 residues. The CDR3 is CASSYLGRLNTEAFF. The CDR3 DNA sequence: TGTGCCAGCAGTTACCTGGGACGGCTAAACACTGAAGCTTTCTTT.

The V gene is TRBV14, the J gene TRBJ2-1; D is undetermined. Germline CDR1 SGHDN, CDR2 FVKESK. V gave up 1 base and J gave up 9 bases, with 13 bases separating them. There are 14 residues in the CDR3. CDR3 DNA: TGTGCCAGCAGCCAAGGGACGCCTGCAACTGAGCAGTTCTTC. It specifies CASSQGTPATEQFF. Using reference TRBV14 and TRBJ2-1 for the parts outside the CDR3, the full variable domain is EAGVTQFPSHSVIEKGQTVTLRCDPISGHDNLYWYRRVMGKEIKFLLHFVKESKQDESGMPNNRFLAERTGGTYSTLKVQPAELEDSGVYFCASSQGTPATEQFFGPGTRLTVL.

V gene TRBV7-2 combines with J gene TRBJ2-3; D perhaps matches TRBD1 (6 bases). The CDR3 spans 14 residues. Trimming removed 6 bases at V and 1 base at J, with 11 bases between. Germline-derived CDR1 and CDR2 are SGHTA and FQGNSA. The CDR3, as DNA: TGTGCCAGCAGACCGAGACAGGGCACAGATACGCAGTATTTT. Protein product: CASRPRQGTDTQYF.

The rearrangement joins TRBV15 to TRBJ1-5, with 10 positions matching TRBD1. The CDR3 loop spans 15 amino acids. Germline assignment: CDR1 LNHNV and CDR2 YYDKDF (reference sequence). J was trimmed by 5 bases and V by 6 bases; bases with no gene match: 7. The DNA for the CDR3 is TGTGCCACCAGGATGGAGGGACAGGGGTATCAGCCCCAGCATTTT. Protein sequence: CATRMEGQGYQPQHF.